Listed below are T cell receptor beta chains from one sample, sequenced in a study of Ad26.COV2.S vaccination and SARS-CoV-2 variants. Some clones are missing from TCRdb's copy, which holds only in-frame ones; the method was immunoSEQ multiplex PCR. The table lists 350,000 to 500,000 clones, 90% of them singletons. Sequences were derived from peripheral blood, sampled in a trial of Ad26.COV2.S vaccine versus placebo. The receptors come from a person aged 18-60 years who received the Ad26.COV2.S COVID-19 vaccine or a placebo. Both conserved end residues are part of each CDR3. The order of the fields is D gene, clone size, J gene, V gene, CDR3 protein, CDR3 DNA. A D gene is named only where the DNA matches it firmly. Size is stated for part of the rows, as once, few or many counts, or as a class when the clone is expanded.

>-|once|TRBJ1-1|TRBV20-1
CSASKGSLAEAFF
TGCAGTGCTAGTAAGGGGAGTTTGGCTGAAGCTTTCTTT
>-|-|TRBJ2-7|TRBV6-5
CASSYSGSYEQYF
TGTGCCAGCAGTTACTCTGGCAGCTACGAGCAGTACTTC
>TRBD2|-|TRBJ2-1|TRBV4-3
CASSQLAGGPRNEQFF
TGCGCCAGCAGCCAACTAGCGGGAGGGCCGAGGAATGAGCAGTTCTTC
>-|-|TRBJ1-1|TRBV6-2/TRBV6-3
CASSPRVRDEAFF
TGTGCCAGCAGCCCTAGGGTGAGAGACGAAGCTTTCTTT
>-|few|TRBJ1-6|TRBV28
CASSLSSSNSPLHF
TGTGCCAGCAGTTTATCGAGTTCAAATTCACCCCTCCACTTT
>TRBD2|-|TRBJ2-1|TRBV19
CASSSSGTGNEQFF
TGTGCCAGTTCTTCTAGCGGGACCGGCAATGAGCAGTTCTTC
>TRBD1|-|TRBJ2-7|TRBV19
CASSTDRDRSSYEQYF
TGTGCCAGTAGTACCGACCGGGACAGGAGCTCCTACGAGCAGTACTTC
>TRBD1|few|TRBJ1-1|TRBV10-3
CAIGDRGNTEAFF
TGTGCCATAGGAGACAGGGGGAACACTGAAGCTTTCTTT
>TRBD2|-|TRBJ2-7|TRBV13
CASGSGRAYEQYF
TGTGCCAGCGGCAGCGGGAGGGCCTACGAGCAGTACTTC
>-|-|TRBJ2-1|TRBV9
CASSVWLHNEQFF
TGTGCCAGCAGCGTTTGGCTGCACAATGAGCAGTTCTTC
>-|-|TRBJ2-7|TRBV5-1
CASGVGTISYEQYF
TGCGCCAGTGGCGTTGGTACCATTTCCTACGAGCAGTACTTC
>-|-|TRBJ2-7|TRBV29-1
CSVEETDSSYEQYF
TGCAGCGTTGAAGAGACAGATAGCTCCTACGAGCAGTACTTC
>TRBD1|-|TRBJ1-3|TRBV18
CASSPGTGSSGNTIYF
TGTGCCAGCTCCCCCGGGACAGGGTCCTCTGGAAACACCATATATTTT
>-|-|TRBJ2-2|TRBV4-2
CASSQVPSGASLTGELFF
TGTGCCAGCAGCCAAGTTCCATCCGGGGCGAGTCTCACCGGGGAGCTGTTTTTT
>-|-|TRBJ1-5|TRBV6-2/TRBV6-3
CASSQPTGLNQPQHF
TGTGCCAGCAGTCAACCAACAGGGCTCAATCAGCCCCAGCATTTT
>-|-|TRBJ2-7|TRBV7-2
CASSHPARSYEQYF
TGTGCCAGCAGCCACCCGGCTCGCTCCTACGAGCAGTACTTC
>-|-|TRBJ1-1|TRBV25-1
CASSDPSSGATEAFF
TGTGCCAGCAGTGACCCCTCGTCCGGGGCCACTGAAGCTTTCTTT
>-|-|TRBJ1-2|TRBV7-2
CASSLEFGTFYGYTF
TGTGCCAGCAGCTTAGAGTTTGGGACATTCTATGGCTACACCTTC
>-|-|TRBJ1-5|TRBV23-1
CASSLCGTESNQPQHF
TGCGCCAGCAGTCTTTGTGGGACGGAGAGTAATCAGCCCCAGCATTTT
>-|few|TRBJ2-7|TRBV2
CASSGWGTGLFYEQYF
TGTGCCAGCAGTGGATGGGGGACGGGGCTTTTCTACGAGCAGTACTTC
>-|-|TRBJ2-3|TRBV11-3
CASSLDRGSTDTQYF
TGTGCCAGCAGCTTAGATCGTGGGAGCACAGATACGCAGTATTTT
>TRBD2|-|TRBJ2-7|TRBV7-2
CASSLALGGGRLAATYEQYF
TGTGCCAGCAGCTTAGCGTTAGGGGGCGGAAGACTAGCGGCCACCTACGAGCAGTACTTC
>-|-|TRBJ2-2|TRBV12-5
CASGYRVGGELFF
TGTGCTAGTGGTTACAGGGTTGGCGGGGAGCTGTTTTTT
>TRBD2|-|TRBJ2-7|TRBV7-2
CASSLSERELKYF
TGTGCCAGCAGCCTTTCCGAGCGGGAGTTGAAGTACTTC
>-|few|TRBJ2-5|TRBV7-2
CASGETQYF
TGTGCCAGTGGGGAGACCCAGTACTTC
>TRBD2|-|TRBJ2-1|TRBV4-3
CASSQDHGAGARKEQFF
TGCGCCAGCAGCCAAGATCATGGAGCGGGGGCCAGGAAAGAGCAGTTCTTC
>TRBD2|-|TRBJ2-2|TRBV9
CASSLSSGSPTGELFF
TGTGCCAGCAGCCTTAGTAGCGGGAGCCCAACCGGGGAGCTGTTTTTT
>-|-|TRBJ2-5|TRBV24-1
CATSDWTNPRVEYF
TGTGCCACCAGTGATTGGACAAACCCAAGAGTGGAGTACTTC